This record covers a single T cell receptor (beta chain). Antigen specificity is unknown. This CDR3 is built from 14 residues. V lost 2 bases, J lost 8 bases, and 15 bases lay in between. Germline CDR1 reads MNHEY; CDR2 reads SMNVEV (reference sequence). The data were obtained in a study of cytomegalovirus exposure and HLA in healthy donors. Regarding the study as a whole: Through in vitro validation, three CMV-associated chains were shown to be specific for CMV antigens. Reports credit the classifier with highly specific, highly sensitive diagnosis of cytomegalovirus status.

Assay used: immunoSEQ multiplex PCR; TCRdb lists only in-frame clones, some missing. The table has about 160,000 clones, 89% seen once. The sequence was obtained from a woman aged 18 to 35 in good health and CMV-seropositive. This chain links TRBV27 with TRBJ1-2, with D perhaps matching TRBD1 (6 bases). The sample consisted of PBMCs. The CDR3, as DNA: TGTGCCAGCAGTTTAACCCCTGGGGGCGACGGCTACACCTTC. It encodes CASSLTPGGDGYTF.